Sequencing of this T cell receptor (beta chain) was carried out in a study of T cells in Graves' hyperthyroidism and ophthalmopathy. Researchers took RNA transcripts and amplified the TCR beta CDR3 regions from them. HTBI primers were the set used in a first-round RT-PCR of the TCR CDR3. TCRdb re-called the multiplex PCR reads through MiXCR, storing one row per CDR3 protein. The sample consists of about 590,000 distinct CDR3 sequences, approximately 15% of them appearing once. This CDR3 has 15 amino acids. Trimming took 3 bases from V and 3 from J; bases not matched to a gene: 7. Per germline, CDR1 GTSNPN and CDR2 SVGIG (reference sequence).

The sequence came from a woman in her late teens or twenties with Graves' ophthalmopathy. Sequenced: blood. The V call is TRBV30, the J call TRBJ1-4; TRBD1 matches at 7 bases. The CDR3, as DNA: TGTGCCTGGAGCGGACCAGGGGGGGCTAATGAAAAACTGTTTTTT. This translates into CAWSGPGGANEKLFF.